The clone carrying this TCR beta chain was observed a few times. Its antigen is undetermined. Treatment: approximately 11-day PBMC culture with coronavirus spike peptide pools or control peptides (ViraFEST assay). The record originates from a study of vaccination and CD4 T cells after COVID-19. The study sequenced cultured CD4+ T cell DNA using the Oncomine TCR Beta short-read assay. TCRdb reanalysed the PCR reads using MiXCR and keeps one entry per CDR3 protein. The sample yields about 20,000 distinct CDR3 sequences, just under 55% seen once. There are 16 residues in the CDR3. Germline CDR1 MNHEY, CDR2 SMNVEV (reference sequence). V shed 5 bases, J shed 0 bases, and the junction held 6 bases outside the gene matches.

This TCR derives from a human donor who had recovered from COVID-19. Sequenced input: CD4+ T cells from blood, cultured in vitro. This rearrangement joins TRBV27 to TRBJ2-3, with TRBD1 matching over 9 bases. DNA for the CDR3: TGTGCCAGCAGTCCTACAGGGGGCGGGAGCACAGATACGCAGTATTTT. This sequence encodes CASSPTGGGSTDTQYF.